Sequencing of this T cell receptor beta chain was carried out in a study of vaccination effects on CD4 cells after COVID-19. Notes on the study in general: No early post-infection timepoints were available in the study, which also included few convalescent patients.

In the case of this clone: Its specificity is not known.

The ViraFEST assay expanded antigen-specific CD4+ T cells with viral peptide pools before sequencing. When around 10 days of culture had elapsed, CD4+ T cells were isolated. Two-dose vaccination with either BNT162b2 or mRNA-1273 was given to the participants. None of the vaccinated had previously contracted SARS-CoV-2, and their nucleocapsid antibodies tested negative. On day 3 and again on day 7, half the medium was replaced with IL-2 medium. Sequenced by immunoSEQ multiplex PCR; TCRdb stores in-frame clones only, minus some. The sample holds tens of thousands of clones, 65% seen once. Germline V CDR1 and CDR2: MNHEY, SMNVEV (reference sequence). The CDR3 consists of 14 residues. The germline V and J ends were trimmed by 0 bases and 4 bases, with 9 bases remaining between them.

This receptor was obtained from a human donor who received a COVID-19 vaccine. The material sequenced was CD4+ T cells from PBMCs cultured with SARS-CoV-2 spike peptides, taken after COVID-19 vaccination. The V call is TRBV27, the J call TRBJ1-2; D is unresolved. CDR3 coding DNA: TGTGCCAGCAGTTTATCCGGCAGCTCCTATGGCTACACCTTC. Its protein product is CASSLSGSSYGYTF.